This T cell receptor beta chain is from a study of CD8 T cells in Susac syndrome. The authors carried out high-throughput sequencing of TCR beta. They applied it to CD8+ and CD4+ T cells obtained from blood. Treatment-naive patients with stable or active relapsing-remitting disease served as multiple sclerosis controls. Negative isolation yielded CD4+ and CD8+ T cells, and FACS enriched TEMRA cells. With random hexamers, about 0.45 to 1 ug RNA was reverse transcribed. TCRdb used MiXCR to reprocess the immunoSEQ multiplex PCR reads, holding one entry per CDR3 protein. The sample includes around 130,000 distinct CDR3 sequences, 90% to 95% of them seen just once. V lost 9 bases to trimming and J lost 4 bases, with 12 bases between them. CDR1 SNHLY and CDR2 FYNNEI come from the germline V gene. The CDR3 is made up of 12 amino acids.

The receptor's source is a human donor with multiple sclerosis. The sample was CD8+ T cells from PBMCs. The chain employs TRBV2 and TRBJ1-1; weak D call: TRBD1 (5 bases). The CDR3 loop is CARLRGGTEAFF. CDR3 sequence (DNA): TGTGCCAGACTTCGGGGGGGCACTGAAGCTTTCTTT.